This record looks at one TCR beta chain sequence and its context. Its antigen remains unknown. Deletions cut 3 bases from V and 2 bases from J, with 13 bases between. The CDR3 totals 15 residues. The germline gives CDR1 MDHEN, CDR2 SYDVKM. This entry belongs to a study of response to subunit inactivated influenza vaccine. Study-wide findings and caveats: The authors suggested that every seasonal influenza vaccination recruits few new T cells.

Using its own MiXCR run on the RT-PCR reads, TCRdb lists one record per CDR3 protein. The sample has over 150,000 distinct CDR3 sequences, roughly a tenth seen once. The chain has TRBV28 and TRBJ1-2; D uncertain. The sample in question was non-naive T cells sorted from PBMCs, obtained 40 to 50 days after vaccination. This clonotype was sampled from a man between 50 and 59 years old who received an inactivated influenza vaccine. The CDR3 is CASSFRAGGNYGYTF. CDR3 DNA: TGTGCCAGCAGTTTTCGGGCCGGAGGAAACTATGGCTACACCTTC.